These 21 T cell receptor beta chains originate from one sample sequenced in a study of identical twins. TCRdb ran MiXCR on the 5' RACE reads and lists one entry per CDR3 protein. The sample records under 500,000 distinct CDR3 sequences, around an eighth being singletons. The data were also submitted as part of a second study, on yellow fever vaccine responses in identical twins.

The sequencing sample was made of CD4+ T cells sorted from blood. These TCRs come from a woman under 30 in good health.

This clonotype was observed at least ten times. The rearrangement links TRBV29-1 to TRBJ1-4, with 7 bases fitting TRBD1. Germline assignment: CDR1 SQVTM and CDR2 ANQGSEA. J gave up 9 bases and V 6 bases, and 13 bases lay outside the gene matches. The CDR3 sequence is 14 residues long. The CDR3 loop is CSVTFGTATKKLFF. The CDR3 region has the DNA TGCAGCGTCACATTCGGGACAGCAACCAAAAAACTGTTTTTT.

This clonotype was picked up a small number of times. The chain couples TRBV12-3 or TRBV12-4 to TRBJ2-5; TRBD2 aligns across 11 bases. The CDR3 is 15 residues long. The ends lost 6 bases at V and 4 bases at J; junction bases unmatched: 7. CDR3 in DNA: TGTGCCAGCAGCACTAGCGGGAGTAGGGTAGAGACCCAGTACTTC. Translation: CASSTSGSRVETQYF.

This clonotype showed up many times. The chain is built from TRBV3-1 and TRBJ2-7, with no clear D. Germline CDR1 is LGHDT and CDR2 is YNNKEL (reference sequence). Trimming shortened V by 1 base and J by 3 bases, and 7 bases separated the two germline ends. This CDR3 has 13 amino acids. Written as DNA, the CDR3 is TGTGCCAGCAGCCAAGTTGACGGCTACGAGCAGTACTTC. Its translation: CASSQVDGYEQYF.

The CDR3 is CASSVGPGGQDEQYF. The CDR3 DNA follows: TGTGCCAGCAGCGTAGGGCCGGGGGGGCAAGACGAGCAGTACTTC. V usage is TRBV9 and J usage is TRBJ2-7, with 8 bases matching TRBD2. This CDR3 spans 15 amino acids. CDR1 is SGDLS and CDR2 is YYNGEE in the germline V gene. Unmatched junction bases numbered 7, after V lost 0 bases and J lost 5 bases.

This clonotype has more than one count but fewer than ten. The rearrangement links TRBV3-1 to TRBJ1-1; no firm D call. The CDR3 sequence is 15 residues long. V was clipped by 4 bases and J by 3 bases, with 15 bases between them. Germline V gene sequence: CDR1 LGHDT, CDR2 YNNKEL (reference sequence). The DNA of the CDR3 is TGTGCCAGCAGCCCGACCGGTCGCAAGGACACTGAAGCTTTCTTT. Translating gives CASSPTGRKDTEAFF.

V usage is TRBV4-1 and J usage is TRBJ2-3, with D hard to call. V lost 1 base and J 6 bases, leaving 11 bases between the germline ends. This CDR3 has 14 residues. Germline CDR1 MGHRA, CDR2 YSYEKL. In DNA, the CDR3 is TGCGCCAGCAGCCAAGTTCTAATTCGGGATACGCAGTATTTT. Amino acids: CASSQVLIRDTQYF.

This clonotype was seen only a few times. The chain employs TRBV20-1 and TRBJ2-2, with 12 bases lining up with TRBD1. The CDR3 covers 17 residues. The V segment lost 2 bases and the J segment 7 bases; nucleotides outside the gene matches: 11. In germline, CDR1 is DFQATT, CDR2 SNEGSKA (reference sequence). CDR3 loop: CSARPPRGQGAVGELFF. CDR3 coding DNA: TGCAGTGCTAGACCTCCCCGGGGACAGGGGGCCGTCGGGGAGCTGTTTTTT.

Only a few counts were recorded for this clonotype. The V call is TRBV29-1, the J call TRBJ2-5; 9 nucleotides align to TRBD1. Per germline, CDR1 SQVTM and CDR2 ANQGSEA. Germline trimming cut 7 bases from V and 3 bases from J; bases unmatched to any gene: 6. The CDR3 covers 13 residues. The CDR3 DNA reads TGCAGCGGCATCACAGGGGGCGAAGAGACCCAGTACTTC. Residues: CSGITGGEETQYF.

This clonotype is a singleton in its sample. The J gene is TRBJ2-5, the V gene TRBV15; TRBD1 matches at 7 bases. The CDR3 sequence is 16 residues long. Germline CDR1 is LNHNV and CDR2 is YYDKDF (reference sequence). V lost 3 bases and J lost 1; bases outside the gene matches: 8. CDR3 bases: TGTGCCACCAGCAGGATTCAACAGGGGCCCCAAGAGACCCAGTACTTC. Amino acid sequence: CATSRIQQGPQETQYF.

The gene calls are TRBV10-3 and TRBJ2-2; 9 positions agree with TRBD2. The CDR3 length is 16 residues. Germline V gene data show CDR1 as ENHRY and CDR2 as SYGVKD. V gave up 2 bases and J gave up 2 bases; unmatched junction bases: 3. For the CDR3, the DNA is TGTGCCATCAGTGAGGCTAGCGGGGTCAACACCGGGGAGCTGTTTTTT. Encoded protein: CAISEASGVNTGELFF.

This clonotype turned up a few times. The chain links TRBV5-6 to TRBJ2-7, with 8 bases matching TRBD2. The CDR3 length is 16 residues. V gave up 3 bases and J gave up 0 bases; unmatched junction bases: 8. Germline loops: CDR1 SGHDT, CDR2 YYEEEE. CDR3 DNA sequence: TGTGCCAGCAGCTATGGACTAGCCATCCGCTCCTACGAGCAGTACTTC. Protein product: CASSYGLAIRSYEQYF.

Only a few counts were recorded for this clonotype. V usage is TRBV19 and J usage is TRBJ2-1, with no clear D. Trimming stripped 2 bases from V and 5 bases from J, with 16 bases between. This CDR3 has 16 residues. Germline V CDR1 and CDR2: LNHDA, SQIVND (reference sequence). DNA for the CDR3: TGTGCCAGTAGTATACCCCAAAGTAACCAACACAATGAGCAGTTCTTC. This gives the protein CASSIPQSNQHNEQFF.

This clonotype was observed a handful of times. The chain uses TRBV11-2 and TRBJ2-2; 8 positions agree with TRBD1. Germline CDR1 reads SGHAT; CDR2 reads FQNNGV. After removal of 4 bases from V and 5 bases from J, the junction contained 15 bases not matched to a gene. The CDR3 loop spans 18 amino acids. The CDR3 sequence: CASSSTVLRGRYTGELFF. CDR3 bases: TGTGCCAGCAGCTCGACAGTCCTCAGGGGGCGATATACCGGGGAGCTGTTTTTT. The variable domain in full, completed from reference TRBV11-2 and TRBJ2-2, reads EAGVAQSPRYKIIEKRQSVAFWCNPISGHATLYWYQQILGQGPKLLIQFQNNGVVDDSQLPKDRFSAERLKGVDSTLKIQPAKLEDSAVYLCASSSTVLRGRYTGELFFGEGSRLTVL.

The chain links TRBV2 to TRBJ2-3; weak D call: TRBD1 (5 bases). Trimming cost V 8 bases and J 12 bases, with 15 bases left between them. There are 11 residues in the CDR3. CDR1 SNHLY and CDR2 FYNNEI come from the germline V gene. CDR3 nucleotides: TGTGCCAGCTTTCAGGGTGTAGGACAGTATTTT. This encodes CASFQGVGQYF.

The rearrangement links TRBV6-4 to TRBJ2-1, with 8 nucleotides matching TRBD1. The length of the CDR3 is 14 residues. Germline V gives CDR1 MRHNA, CDR2 SNTAGT. V lost 6 bases to trimming and J lost 7 bases; unmatched junction nucleotides: 8. CDR3 sequence reads: CASRNGTGRNEQFF. Here the CDR3 DNA reads TGTGCCAGCAGAAATGGGACAGGCAGGAATGAGCAGTTCTTC.

The rearrangement joins TRBV20-1 to TRBJ2-3; maybe TRBD2 (6 bases). The germline CDR1 and CDR2 sequences are DFQATT and SNEGSKA (reference sequence). This CDR3 has 15 residues. Between the trimmed V and J ends, which lost 3 bases and 1 base, there was a span of 14 bases. The chain's CDR3 is CSASFPGAGTDTQYF. In DNA form, the CDR3 reads TGCAGTGCTAGTTTTCCGGGAGCCGGCACAGATACGCAGTATTTT.

This clonotype has ten or more counts. This sequence joins TRBV12-3 or TRBV12-4 and TRBJ1-2; 7 bases agree with TRBD1. The V segment lost 6 bases and the J segment 8 bases; nucleotides outside the gene matches: 9. The CDR3 runs to 13 residues. The CDR3 protein is CASSRVTGTGYTF. DNA for the CDR3: TGTGCCAGCAGCCGAGTGACAGGGACGGGCTACACCTTC.

The chain uses TRBV18 and TRBJ2-5; D unresolved. The CDR3 is made up of 14 amino acids. V dropped 0 bases and J dropped 1 base, with 6 bases sitting between them. The germline V gene encodes CDR1 KGHSH and CDR2 LQKENI. The CDR3 DNA reads as TGTGCCAGCTCACCACCTAACAGCCAAGAGACCCAGTACTTC. Its protein is CASSPPNSQETQYF.

The chain employs TRBV7-9 and TRBJ2-7, with TRBD2 matching 7 bases. J was trimmed by 9 bases and V by 5 bases; bases with no gene match: 16. Germline CDR1 SEHNR, CDR2 FQNEAQ (reference sequence). CDR3 length equals 15 residues. The CDR3 region is CASSLAGVEGIGQYF. Written as DNA, the CDR3 is TGTGCCAGCAGCCTGGCGGGGGTTGAGGGTATAGGGCAGTACTTC. The full variable domain, completed using reference TRBV7-9 and TRBJ2-7, is DTGVSQNPRHKITKRGQNVTFRCDPISEHNRLYWYRQTLGQGPEFLTYFQNEAQLEKSRLLSDRFSAERPKGSFSTLEIQRTEQGDSAMYLCASSLAGVEGIGQYFGPGTRLTVT.

This sequence joins TRBV7-9 and TRBJ1-1; possibly TRBD1 for D (6 bases). In germline, CDR1 is SEHNR, CDR2 FQNEAQ (reference sequence). CDR3 length: 16 residues. Deletions cut 5 bases from V and 0 bases from J, with 16 bases between. The CDR3 is CASSLGRGGLNTEAFF. CDR3 in DNA: TGTGCCAGCAGCCTTGGAAGGGGGGGTCTGAACACTGAAGCTTTCTTT.

This chain connects TRBV19 to TRBJ2-3; tentative D call: TRBD2 (6 bases). CDR1 is LNHDA and CDR2 is SQIVND in the germline V gene (reference sequence). Deletions cut 5 bases from V and 3 bases from J, with 9 bases between. The CDR3 is 13 amino acids. The CDR3: CASSAGLTDTQYF. CDR3 DNA sequence: TGTGCCAGTAGTGCGGGGTTAACAGATACGCAGTATTTT.